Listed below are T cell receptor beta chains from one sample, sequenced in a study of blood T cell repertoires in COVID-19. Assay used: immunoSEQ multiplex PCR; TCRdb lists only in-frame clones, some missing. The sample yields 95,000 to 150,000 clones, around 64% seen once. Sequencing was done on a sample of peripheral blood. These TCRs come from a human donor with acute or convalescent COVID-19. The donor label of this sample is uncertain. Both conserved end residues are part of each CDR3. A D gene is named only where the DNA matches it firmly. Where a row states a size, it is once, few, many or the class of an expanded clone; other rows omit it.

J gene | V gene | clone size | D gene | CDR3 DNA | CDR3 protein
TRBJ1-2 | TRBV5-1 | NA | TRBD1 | TGCGCCAGCAGCTTGGAAGGGACAGAATATGGCTACACCTTC | CASSLEGTEYGYTF
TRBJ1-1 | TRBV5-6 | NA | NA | TGTGCCAGCACCCCGGGCGGGGTTCTCACTGAAGCTTTCTTT | CASTPGGVLTEAFF
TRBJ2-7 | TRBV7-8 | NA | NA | TGTGCCAGCAGCTCCCGCTACGAGCAGTACTTC | CASSSRYEQYF
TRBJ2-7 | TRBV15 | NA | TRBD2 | TGTGCCACCAGCAGAGATTTTCAGCGGGGGGGCAGAGACGAGCAGTACTTC | CATSRDFQRGGRDEQYF
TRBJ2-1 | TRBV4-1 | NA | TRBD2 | TGCGCCAGCAGCCAAGCGGGGGGGCCTAACAATGAGCAGTTCTTC | CASSQAGGPNNEQFF
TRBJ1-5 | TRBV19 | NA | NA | TGTGCCAGTAGTATGGGAACAGGGATTCGGCAGCCCCAGCATTTT | CASSMGTGIRQPQHF
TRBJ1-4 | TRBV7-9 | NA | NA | TGTGCCAGCAGCCCTGGAGACAGGTTGGGGGAAAAACTGTTTTTT | CASSPGDRLGEKLFF
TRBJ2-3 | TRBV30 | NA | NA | TGTGCCTGGACTCCAGGCACAGATACGCAGTATTTT | CAWTPGTDTQYF
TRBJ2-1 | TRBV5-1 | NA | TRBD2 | TGCGCCAGCAGCTTGGGACTAGCGGGCTACAATGAGCAGTTCTTC | CASSLGLAGYNEQFF
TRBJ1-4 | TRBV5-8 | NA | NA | TGTGCCAGCGGACGGGACTCCGTCTCGGCGGGTGAAAAACTGTTTTTT | CASGRDSVSAGEKLFF
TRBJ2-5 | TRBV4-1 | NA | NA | TGCGCCAGCAGCCAAGACAGGTTCCAAGAGACCCAGTACTTC | CASSQDRFQETQYF
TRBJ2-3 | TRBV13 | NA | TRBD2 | TGTGCCAGCAAAGCGCGGGGGTCAGATACGCAGTATTTT | CASKARGSDTQYF
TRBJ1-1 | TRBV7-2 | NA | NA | TGTGCCAGCAGCTTACCGGGGTTTTGGCGAGCTTTCTTT | CASSLPGFWRAFF
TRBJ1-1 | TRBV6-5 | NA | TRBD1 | TGTGCCAGCAGCTCTCACAGGGGTAACACTGAAGCTTTCTTT | CASSSHRGNTEAFF
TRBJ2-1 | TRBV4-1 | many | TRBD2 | TGCGCCAGCAGCCGAGCGGGGCCGGGGGAGCAGTTCTTC | CASSRAGPGEQFF
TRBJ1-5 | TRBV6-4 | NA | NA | TGTGCCAGCAGTGACTTCCAGTCCCTCAATCAGCCCCAGCATTTT | CASSDFQSLNQPQHF